This TCR beta chain stems from a study of shared clonotypes between healthy human individuals. Running of the assay took place at deep level. As processed by the authors: From ImmunoSEQ came sequences covering only the junction and carrying no quality scores, so filtering differed. Assay used: immunoSEQ multiplex PCR; TCRdb lists only in-frame clones, some missing. The DNA gave D and trimming, while V, J and clone size come from that table. The sample consists of approximately 640,000 clones, more than 70% of them appearing once. Study-level findings and limits: Sorted-subset sequencing was shown by rarefaction to be incomplete despite large depth.

As regards this clone: What it binds is not known.

This CDR3 comprises 13 residues. Trimming took off 6 bases at V and 4 bases at J, with 12 bases between the two ends. Per germline, CDR1 SNHLY and CDR2 FYNNEI. The chain joins TRBV2 to TRBJ1-2, with D perhaps matching TRBD1 (6 bases). The receptor was isolated from a woman aged 25 to 39 in good health. Sequenced material: memory CD4+ T cells sorted from blood. Subset here: CD45RA-negative fraction. CDR3 in amino acids: CASRRDTLYGYTF. In DNA form, the CDR3 reads TGTGCCAGCAGAAGGGACACCCTCTATGGCTACACCTTC.